The T cell receptor (beta chain) described here comes from a study of T-cell reconstitution after alpha-beta-depleted transplantation in children. The junction had 10 bases not matched to a gene; V was cut back by 7 bases and J by 0 bases. This CDR3 is built from 18 residues. Germline values: CDR1 MNHNS, CDR2 SASEGT. Preparation of the TCRbeta library used unique molecular identifiers. TCRdb passed the PCR reads through MiXCR, listing each CDR3 protein once. Altogether about 980,000 distinct CDR3 sequences are present, roughly 29% being singletons, with the ten largest covering under 30%. The material sequenced was PBMCs, mostly from graft donor cells, taken 360 days after TCRalphabeta/CD19-depleted stem cell transplant. The V gene is TRBV6-1, the J gene TRBJ2-1; TRBD2 agrees at 12 bases. The sequence was collected from a boy under two years old who had a stem cell transplant for SCID, so the T cells may come from the graft donor. The DNA for the CDR3 is TGTGCCAGCACCAGACTAGCGGGGGCCCCTAGCTCCTACAATGAGCAGTTCTTC. This encodes CASTRLAGAPSSYNEQFF.